The 12 T cell receptor beta chains reported below all come from one sample, sequenced in a study of blood T cells in healthy people across ages. A second roughly 6 to 12 cycle PCR used barcoded and J-beta primers. Using its own MiXCR run on the 5' RACE reads, TCRdb lists one record per CDR3 protein. Counted here are about 1,400,000 distinct CDR3 sequences, approximately 40% occurring once; the ten biggest clones make up approximately 7.9%. The sample consisted of blood. The receptors originated from a woman aged 18-29 years in good health.

The CDR3 DNA follows: TGTGCCATCAGTGGGGGACAGGGAAGCACAGATACGCAGTATTTT. Its translation: CAISGGQGSTDTQYF. J is TRBJ2-3 and V is TRBV10-3; 9 bases agree with TRBD1. CDR3 length equals 15 residues. V dropped 4 bases and J dropped 0; count of bases not matched to a gene: 2. Germline V lookup: CDR1 ENHRY, CDR2 SYGVKD.

This clonotype was picked up a small number of times. The chain carries TRBV25-1 and TRBJ2-7, with a weak D call TRBD1 (6 bases). CDR1 is MGHDK and CDR2 is SYGVNS in the germline V gene. The CDR3 extends over 15 amino acids. V was shortened by 5 bases and J by 3 bases, with 17 bases between the two germline ends. In nucleotides, the CDR3 is TGTGCCAGCAGTACTTTAGACAGGACCCACTACGAGCAGTACTTC. Its protein is CASSTLDRTHYEQYF.

The V gene is TRBV2, the J gene TRBJ2-7; D is perhaps TRBD1 (5 bases). Trimming shortened V by 6 bases and J by 0 bases, and 18 bases separated the two germline ends. The CDR3 has 16 residues. CDR1 SNHLY and CDR2 FYNNEI come from the germline V gene. For the CDR3, the DNA is TGTGCCAGCAGCGTTACCTCAGGGCCCCACTCCTACGAGCAGTACTTC. Translating gives CASSVTSGPHSYEQYF. The full variable domain, its missing parts supplied by reference TRBV2 and TRBJ2-7, is EPEVTQTPSHQVTQMGQEVILRCVPISNHLYFYWYRQILGQKVEFLVSFYNNEISEKSEIFDDQFSVERPDGSNFTLKIRSTKLEDSAMYFCASSVTSGPHSYEQYFGPGTRLTVT.

V is TRBV11-2 and J is TRBJ1-2; 9 positions agree with TRBD1. This CDR3 contains 16 residues. Trimming cost V 2 bases and J 2 bases; bases outside gene matches: 6. CDR1 SGHAT and CDR2 FQNNGV come from the germline V gene. The CDR3 region has the DNA TGTGCCAGCAGCTTATCAACAGGGGGCGTCAACTATGGCTACACCTTC. This encodes CASSLSTGGVNYGYTF.

This chain uses TRBV7-9 with TRBJ1-1, with 10 bases matching TRBD1. With 5 bases clipped from V and 3 bases from J, the junction kept 6 bases outside the gene matches. CDR1 is SEHNR, CDR2 FQNEAQ, per germline (reference sequence). The CDR3 totals 15 residues. CDR3 in DNA: TGTGCCAGCAGCGGGCCGGGACAGGGGTACACTGAAGCTTTCTTT. It encodes CASSGPGQGYTEAFF.

J is TRBJ2-7 and V is TRBV27; D might be TRBD1 (6 bases). Deletions cut 2 bases from V and 6 bases from J, with 14 bases between. This CDR3 spans 14 amino acids. The germline V gene encodes CDR1 MNHEY and CDR2 SMNVEV (reference sequence). The CDR3 sequence: CASSLDAQGFEQYF. The CDR3 nucleotides read TGTGCCAGCAGTTTAGATGCCCAGGGGTTCGAGCAGTACTTC.

In its sample, this clonotype was seen once. A much larger clonotype is one base distant, so this may be a read error. The chain carries TRBV27 and TRBJ2-1; 11 positions agree with TRBD2. The DNA end favors TRBJ2-7, so the J call may be wrong. The CDR3 contains 16 residues. CDR1 MNHEY and CDR2 SMNVEV come from the germline V gene (reference sequence). The CDR3 coding sequence is TGTGCCAGCAGTACTAGCGGGGGTAGCTCCTACAATGAGCAGTACTTC. Its protein product is CASSTSGGSSYNEQYF.

V usage is TRBV11-2 and J usage is TRBJ2-3, with no clear D. CDR3 size: 13 residues. V was cut by 0 bases and J by 14 bases, with 15 bases left in between. Germline V gives CDR1 SGHAT, CDR2 FQNNGV. DNA of the CDR3: TGTGCCAGCAGCTTAGACGCACAGCCTATAGGGTATTTT. Translating gives CASSLDAQPIGYF.

This chain connects TRBV29-1 to TRBJ1-2; D unresolved. V was cut by 3 bases and J by 0 bases, with 11 bases left in between. Germline CDR1 and CDR2: SQVTM and ANQGSEA. The CDR3 totals 14 residues. For the CDR3, the DNA is TGCAGCGTTGACGATGCGAGTTCTAACTATGGCTACACCTTC. It yields the protein CSVDDASSNYGYTF. Full variable domain (missing parts from reference TRBV29-1 and TRBJ1-2): SAVISQKPSRDICQRGTSLTIQCQVDSQVTMMFWYRQQPGQSLTLIATANQGSEATYESGFVIDKFPISRPNLTFSTLTVSNMSPEDSSIYLCSVDDASSNYGYTFGSGTRLTVV.

This sequence joins TRBV6-1 and TRBJ2-7; a weak D match, TRBD1 (6 bases). With 1 base removed from V and 6 bases from J, the gap between germline ends came to 13 bases. The CDR3 is 14 amino acids. Germline V gene data show CDR1 as MNHNS and CDR2 as SASEGT. The CDR3 protein is CASSEVKTGPEQYF. CDR3 nucleotides: TGTGCCAGCAGTGAAGTTAAAACAGGGCCCGAGCAGTACTTC.

This clonotype was seen only a few times. The rearrangement joins TRBV18 to TRBJ2-5; TRBD2 agrees at 9 bases. Unmatched junction bases numbered 9, after V lost 5 bases and J lost 5 bases. Germline V gives CDR1 KGHSH, CDR2 LQKENI. The CDR3 contains 15 residues. CDR3 DNA sequence: TGTGCCAGCTCAGCCAACGGCGGGAGGGCCGAGACCCAGTACTTC. Translated, it gives CASSANGGRAETQYF.

This clonotype was picked up one time. This chain connects TRBV4-3 to TRBJ2-1, with TRBD2 identical over 11 bases. The CDR3 consists of 17 residues. The V gene's germline CDR1 is LGHNA and CDR2 YSLEER. The V and J ends lost 0 bases and 8 bases, in that order; junction bases with no gene match: 9. CDR3 nucleotides: TGCGCCAGCAGCCAAGATTGGGCTAGCGGGGGGATAGATGAGCAGTTCTTC. Its protein is CASSQDWASGGIDEQFF.